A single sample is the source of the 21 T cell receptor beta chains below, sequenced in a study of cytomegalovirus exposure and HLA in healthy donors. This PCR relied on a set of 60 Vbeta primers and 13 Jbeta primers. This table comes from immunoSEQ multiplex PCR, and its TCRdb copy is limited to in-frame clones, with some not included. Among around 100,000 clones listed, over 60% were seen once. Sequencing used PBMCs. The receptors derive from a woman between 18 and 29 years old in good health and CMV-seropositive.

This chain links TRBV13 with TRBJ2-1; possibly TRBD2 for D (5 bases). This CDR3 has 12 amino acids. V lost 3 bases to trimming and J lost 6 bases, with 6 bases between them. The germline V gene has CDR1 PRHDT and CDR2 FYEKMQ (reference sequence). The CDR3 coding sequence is TGTGCCAGCAGCTTTGAGGGCAATGAGCAGTTCTTC. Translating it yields CASSFEGNEQFF.

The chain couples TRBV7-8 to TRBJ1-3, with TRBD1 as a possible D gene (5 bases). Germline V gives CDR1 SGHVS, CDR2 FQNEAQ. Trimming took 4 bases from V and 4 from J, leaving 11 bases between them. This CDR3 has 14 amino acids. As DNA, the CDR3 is TGTGCCAGCAGCTCACCAGGGCTAGGAAACACCATATATTTT. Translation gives CASSSPGLGNTIYF.

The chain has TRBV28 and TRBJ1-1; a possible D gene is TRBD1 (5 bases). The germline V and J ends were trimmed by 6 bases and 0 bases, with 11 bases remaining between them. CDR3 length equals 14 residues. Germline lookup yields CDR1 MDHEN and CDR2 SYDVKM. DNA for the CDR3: TGTGCCAGCAGGGAAGGGGCGGTGAACACTGAAGCTTTCTTT. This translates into CASREGAVNTEAFF.

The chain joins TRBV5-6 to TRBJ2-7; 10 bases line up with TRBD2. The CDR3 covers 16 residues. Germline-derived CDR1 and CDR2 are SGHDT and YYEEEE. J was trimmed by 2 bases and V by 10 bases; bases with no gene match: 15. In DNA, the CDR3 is TGTGCCCTAAGCTTTTGCCTAGCGGGAGAAACCTACGAGCAGTACTTC. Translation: CALSFCLAGETYEQYF.

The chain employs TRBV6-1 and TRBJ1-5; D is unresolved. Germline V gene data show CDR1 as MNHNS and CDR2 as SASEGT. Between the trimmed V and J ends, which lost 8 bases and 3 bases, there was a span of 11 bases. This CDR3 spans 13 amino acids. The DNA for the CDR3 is TGTGCCAGCCTCGAGGATCTCAATCAGCCCCAGCATTTT. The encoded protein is CASLEDLNQPQHF.

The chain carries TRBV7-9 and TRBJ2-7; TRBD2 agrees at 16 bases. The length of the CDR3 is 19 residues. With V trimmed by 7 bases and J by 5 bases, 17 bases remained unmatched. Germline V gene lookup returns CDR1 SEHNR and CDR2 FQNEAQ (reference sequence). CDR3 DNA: TGTGCCAGCATCTACGGGACTAGCGGGAGGGCCGGAAACGGGGACGAGCAGTACTTC. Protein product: CASIYGTSGRAGNGDEQYF.

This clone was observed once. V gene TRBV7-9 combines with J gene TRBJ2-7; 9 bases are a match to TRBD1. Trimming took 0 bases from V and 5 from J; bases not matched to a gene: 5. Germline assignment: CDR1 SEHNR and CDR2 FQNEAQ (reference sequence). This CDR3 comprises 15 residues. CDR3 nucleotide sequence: TGTGCCAGCAGCTTAGCGAGTAGGACAGGGGACGAGCAGTACTTC. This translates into CASSLASRTGDEQYF. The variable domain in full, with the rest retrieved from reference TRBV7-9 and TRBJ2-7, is DTGVSQNPRHKITKRGQNVTFRCDPISEHNRLYWYRQTLGQGPEFLTYFQNEAQLEKSRLLSDRFSAERPKGSFSTLEIQRTEQGDSAMYLCASSLASRTGDEQYFGPGTRLTVT.

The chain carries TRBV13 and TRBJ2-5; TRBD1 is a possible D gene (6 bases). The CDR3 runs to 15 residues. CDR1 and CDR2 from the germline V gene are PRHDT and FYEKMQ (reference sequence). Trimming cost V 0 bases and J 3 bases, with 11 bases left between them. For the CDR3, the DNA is TGTGCCAGCAGCTTAGGCGGCAGGGGTGAAGAGACCCAGTACTTC. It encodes CASSLGGRGEETQYF.

Here the CDR3 reads CASSLRETPYNEQFF. Here the CDR3 DNA reads TGTGCCAGCAGCTTGCGGGAGACCCCCTACAATGAGCAGTTCTTC. The V gene is TRBV11-2, the J gene TRBJ2-1, with 7 positions matching TRBD2. The germline V gene has CDR1 SGHAT and CDR2 FQNNGV. This CDR3 spans 15 amino acids. With 3 bases clipped from V and 2 bases from J, the junction kept 4 bases outside the gene matches.

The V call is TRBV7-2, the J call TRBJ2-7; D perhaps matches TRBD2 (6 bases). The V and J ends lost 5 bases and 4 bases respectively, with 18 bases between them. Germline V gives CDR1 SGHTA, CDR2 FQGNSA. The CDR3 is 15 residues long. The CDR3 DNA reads TGTGCCAGCAGCCCAGCTGGGAGGAGCGCTTACGAGCAGTACTTC. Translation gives CASSPAGRSAYEQYF.

The CDR3 nucleotides are TGCGCCAGCAGCCGGGAGGAGACCCAGTACTTC. This translates into CASSREETQYF. The chain recombines TRBV5-1 with TRBJ2-5, with a tentative D call TRBD2 (6 bases). There are 11 residues in the CDR3. Germline lookup yields CDR1 SGHRS and CDR2 YFSETQ. V lost 4 bases and J lost 5, with 6 bases in between. Based on the CDR3 plus reference TRBV5-1 and TRBJ2-5, the full variable domain is KAGVTQTPRYLIKTRGQQVTLSCSPISGHRSVSWYQQTPGQGLQFLFEYFSETQRNKGNFPGRFSGRQFSNSRSEMNVSTLELGDSALYLCASSREETQYFGPGTRLLVL.

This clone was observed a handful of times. CDR3 coding DNA: TGTGCCAGCAGGTTGGACTGGAGCTCCTACAATGAGCAGTTCTTC. As protein: CASRLDWSSYNEQFF. V is TRBV7-3 and J is TRBJ2-1; D is perhaps TRBD2 (5 bases). The CDR3 has 15 residues. Deletions cut 6 bases from V and 0 bases from J, with 12 bases between. Germline lookup yields CDR1 SGHTA and CDR2 FQGTGA. Drawing the rest from reference TRBV7-3 and TRBJ2-1, the complete variable domain is GAGVSQTPSNKVTEKGKYVELRCDPISGHTALYWYRQSLGQGPEFLIYFQGTGAADDSGLPNDRFFAVRPEGSVSTLKIQRTERGDSAVYLCASRLDWSSYNEQFFGPGTRLTVL.

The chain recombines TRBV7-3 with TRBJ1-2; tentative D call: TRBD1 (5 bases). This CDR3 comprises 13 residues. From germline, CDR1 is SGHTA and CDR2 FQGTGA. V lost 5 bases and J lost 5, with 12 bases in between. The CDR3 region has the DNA TGTGCCAGCAGCGCCTCCGGGGGTTATGGCTACACCTTC. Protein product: CASSASGGYGYTF.

The CDR3 DNA is TGCGCCAGCAGTCGGGAGAGCACAGATACGCAGTATTTT. Protein sequence: CASSRESTDTQYF. The chain joins TRBV5-1 to TRBJ2-3; possibly TRBD2 for D (6 bases). V was trimmed by 5 bases and J by 0 bases, leaving 7 bases between them. The CDR3 sequence is 13 residues long. In germline, CDR1 is SGHRS, CDR2 YFSETQ.

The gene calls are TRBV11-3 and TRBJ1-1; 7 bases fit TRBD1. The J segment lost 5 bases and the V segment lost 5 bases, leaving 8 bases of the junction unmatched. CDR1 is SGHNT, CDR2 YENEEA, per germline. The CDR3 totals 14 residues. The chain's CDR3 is CASSPTGLKTEAFF. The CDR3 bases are TGTGCCAGCAGCCCGACAGGGCTAAAAACTGAAGCTTTCTTT.

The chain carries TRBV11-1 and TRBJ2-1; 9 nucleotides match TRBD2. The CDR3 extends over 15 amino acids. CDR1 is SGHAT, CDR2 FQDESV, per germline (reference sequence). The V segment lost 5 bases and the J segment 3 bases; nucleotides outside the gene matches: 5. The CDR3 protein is CASSPASGIYNEQFF. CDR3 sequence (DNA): TGTGCCAGCAGCCCAGCTAGCGGGATCTACAATGAGCAGTTCTTC.

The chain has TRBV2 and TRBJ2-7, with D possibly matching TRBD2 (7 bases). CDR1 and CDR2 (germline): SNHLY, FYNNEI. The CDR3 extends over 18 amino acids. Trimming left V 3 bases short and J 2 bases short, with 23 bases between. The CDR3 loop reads CASSEPSGEGDGAYEQYF. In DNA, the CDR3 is TGTGCCAGCAGTGAGCCCAGCGGGGAGGGGGATGGGGCCTACGAGCAGTACTTC.

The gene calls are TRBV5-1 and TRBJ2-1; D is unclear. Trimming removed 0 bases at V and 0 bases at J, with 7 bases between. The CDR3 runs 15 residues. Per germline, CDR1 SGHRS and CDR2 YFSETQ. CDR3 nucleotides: TGCGCCAGCAGCTTGGTTCCGGGCTCCTACAATGAGCAGTTCTTC. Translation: CASSLVPGSYNEQFF.

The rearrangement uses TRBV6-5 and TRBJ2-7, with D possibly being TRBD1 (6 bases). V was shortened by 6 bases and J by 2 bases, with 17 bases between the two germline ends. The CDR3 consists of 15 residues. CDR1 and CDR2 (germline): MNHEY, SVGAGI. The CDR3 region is CASSPQGSLAYEQYF. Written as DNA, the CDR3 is TGTGCCAGCAGCCCACAGGGTTCCCTCGCCTACGAGCAGTACTTC.

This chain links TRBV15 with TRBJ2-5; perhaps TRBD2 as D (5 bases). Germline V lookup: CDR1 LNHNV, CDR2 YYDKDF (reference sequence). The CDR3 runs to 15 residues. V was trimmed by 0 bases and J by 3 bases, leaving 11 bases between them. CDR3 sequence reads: CATSRDGTAEETQYF. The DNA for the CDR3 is TGTGCCACCAGCAGAGATGGTACAGCGGAAGAGACCCAGTACTTC.

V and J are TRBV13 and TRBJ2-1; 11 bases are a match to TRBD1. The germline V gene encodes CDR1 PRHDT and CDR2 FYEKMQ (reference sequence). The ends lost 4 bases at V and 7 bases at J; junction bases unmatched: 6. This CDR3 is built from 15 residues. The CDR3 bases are TGTGCCAGCAGCTCCGGGACAGGGGGATGGAATGAGCAGTTCTTC. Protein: CASSSGTGGWNEQFF.